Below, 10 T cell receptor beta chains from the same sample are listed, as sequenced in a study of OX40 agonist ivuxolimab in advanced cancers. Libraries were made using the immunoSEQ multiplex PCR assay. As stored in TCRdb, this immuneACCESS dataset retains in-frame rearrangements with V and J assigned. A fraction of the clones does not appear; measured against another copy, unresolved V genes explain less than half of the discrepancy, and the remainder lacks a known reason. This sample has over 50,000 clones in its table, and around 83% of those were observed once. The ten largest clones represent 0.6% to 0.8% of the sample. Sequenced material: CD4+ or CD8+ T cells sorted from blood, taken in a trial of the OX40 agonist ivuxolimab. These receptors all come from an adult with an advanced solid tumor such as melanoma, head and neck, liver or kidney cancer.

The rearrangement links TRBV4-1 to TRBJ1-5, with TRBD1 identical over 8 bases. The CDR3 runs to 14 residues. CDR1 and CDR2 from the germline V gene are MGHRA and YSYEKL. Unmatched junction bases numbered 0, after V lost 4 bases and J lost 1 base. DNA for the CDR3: TGCGCCAGCAGCCGGACAGGGAGCAATCAGCCCCAGCATTTT. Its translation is CASSRTGSNQPQHF.

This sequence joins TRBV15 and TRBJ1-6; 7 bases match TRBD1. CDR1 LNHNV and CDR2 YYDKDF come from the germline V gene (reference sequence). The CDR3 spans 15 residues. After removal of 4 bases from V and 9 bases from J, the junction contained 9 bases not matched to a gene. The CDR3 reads CATSTSTGSVSPLHF. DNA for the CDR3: TGTGCCACCAGCACGTCGACAGGGAGTGTTTCACCCCTCCACTTT.

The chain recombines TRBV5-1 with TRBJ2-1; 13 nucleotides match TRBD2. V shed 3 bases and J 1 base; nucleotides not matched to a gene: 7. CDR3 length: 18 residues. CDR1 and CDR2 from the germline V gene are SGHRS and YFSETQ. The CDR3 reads CASSSGLAGQWSYNEQFF. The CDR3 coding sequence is TGCGCCAGCAGCTCGGGACTAGCGGGGCAATGGTCCTACAATGAGCAGTTCTTC.

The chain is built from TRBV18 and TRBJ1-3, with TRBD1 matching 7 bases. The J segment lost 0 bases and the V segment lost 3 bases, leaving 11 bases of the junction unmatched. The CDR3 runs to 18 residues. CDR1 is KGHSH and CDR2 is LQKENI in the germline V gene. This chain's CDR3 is CASSPTYGTAYSGNTIYF. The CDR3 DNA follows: TGTGCCAGCTCACCTACATACGGGACAGCTTACTCTGGAAACACCATATATTTT.

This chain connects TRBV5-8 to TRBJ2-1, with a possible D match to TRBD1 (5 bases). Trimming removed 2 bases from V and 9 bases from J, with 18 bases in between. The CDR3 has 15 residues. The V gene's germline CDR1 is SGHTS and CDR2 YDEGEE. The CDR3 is CASSFPGLEASEQFF. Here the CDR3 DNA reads TGTGCCAGCAGCTTTCCAGGGCTAGAGGCTAGTGAGCAGTTCTTC.

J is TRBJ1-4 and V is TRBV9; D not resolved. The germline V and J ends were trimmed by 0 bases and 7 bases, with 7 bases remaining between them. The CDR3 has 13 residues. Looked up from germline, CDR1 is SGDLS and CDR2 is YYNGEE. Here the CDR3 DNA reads TGTGCCAGCAGCGTAGACCCCCTTGAAAAACTGTTTTTT. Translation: CASSVDPLEKLFF.

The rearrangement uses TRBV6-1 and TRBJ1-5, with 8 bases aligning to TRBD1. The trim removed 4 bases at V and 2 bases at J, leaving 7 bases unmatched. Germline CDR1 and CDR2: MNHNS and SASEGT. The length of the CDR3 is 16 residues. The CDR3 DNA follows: TGTGCCAGCAGTGCCCGAACAGGGGGTGGCAATCAGCCCCAGCATTTT. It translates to CASSARTGGGNQPQHF.

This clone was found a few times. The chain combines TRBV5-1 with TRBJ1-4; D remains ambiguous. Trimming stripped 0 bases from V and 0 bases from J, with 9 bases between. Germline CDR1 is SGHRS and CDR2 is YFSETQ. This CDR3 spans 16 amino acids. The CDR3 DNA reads TGCGCCAGCAGCTTGGAGCCGACTGCAACTAATGAAAAACTGTTTTTT. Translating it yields CASSLEPTATNEKLFF.

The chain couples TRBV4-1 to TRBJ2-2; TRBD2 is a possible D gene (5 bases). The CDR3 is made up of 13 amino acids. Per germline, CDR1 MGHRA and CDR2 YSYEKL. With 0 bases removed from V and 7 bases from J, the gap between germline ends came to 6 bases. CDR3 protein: CASSQDRGGELFF. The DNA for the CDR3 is TGCGCCAGCAGCCAAGATCGGGGCGGGGAGCTGTTTTTT.

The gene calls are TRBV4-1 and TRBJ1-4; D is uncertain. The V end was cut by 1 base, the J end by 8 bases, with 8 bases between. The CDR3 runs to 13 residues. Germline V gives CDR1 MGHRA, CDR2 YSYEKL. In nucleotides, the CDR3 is TGCGCCAGCAGCCAAGGCACGGTCGAAAAACTGTTTTTT. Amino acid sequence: CASSQGTVEKLFF.